Each of the 4 T cell receptor beta chains below was sequenced from the same sample in a study of T cells in Graves' hyperthyroidism and ophthalmopathy. The TCR beta CDR3 regions underwent amplification using RNA transcripts as the source. Primed by the HTBI set, a first-round RT-PCR was run on the TCR CDR3. TCRdb fed the multiplex PCR reads into MiXCR, producing one record per CDR3 protein. Seen here are around 450,000 distinct CDR3 sequences, approximately 14% observed once, and the top ten hold approximately 14%. The sequenced sample consisted of blood. Receptors were obtained from a woman younger than 30 with Graves' hyperthyroidism.

The chain employs TRBV5-4 and TRBJ2-1, with 15 bases that match TRBD2. Germline CDR1 reads SGHNT; CDR2 reads YYREEE (reference sequence). This CDR3 comprises 15 residues. V lost 3 bases to trimming and J lost 9 bases; unmatched junction nucleotides: 4. CDR3 nucleotide sequence: TGTGCCAGCAGCTCCGGGACTAGCGGGGGGTTTGAGCAGTTCTTC. This translates into CASSSGTSGGFEQFF.

This clonotype was counted at least ten times. The chain has TRBV7-2 and TRBJ1-2; D is ambiguous. Germline CDR1 SGHTA, CDR2 FQGNSA. The CDR3 is made up of 16 amino acids. The V gene lost 6 bases and the J gene lost 0 bases, with 17 bases spanning the gap. The CDR3 reads CASRASAGGANYGYTF. Here the CDR3 DNA reads TGTGCCAGCAGAGCCTCAGCGGGCGGGGCTAACTATGGCTACACCTTC.

The rearrangement uses TRBV10-3 and TRBJ2-5, with a tentative D call TRBD2 (5 bases). The ends were cut back, 3 bases at V and 2 bases at J, with 13 bases in the middle. The germline V gene encodes CDR1 ENHRY and CDR2 SYGVKD. The CDR3 consists of 15 residues. CDR3 sequence: CAISESDSDQETQYF. The CDR3 DNA sequence: TGTGCCATCAGTGAATCGGACTCCGATCAAGAGACCCAGTACTTC.

The genes are TRBV27 and TRBJ2-3; no clear D gene. V dropped 6 bases and J dropped 2 bases, with 9 bases sitting between them. This CDR3 has 13 amino acids. Germline-derived CDR1 and CDR2 are MNHEY and SMNVEV (reference sequence). The CDR3 region is CASSSAFTDTQYF. CDR3 sequence (DNA): TGTGCCAGCAGCTCGGCGTTCACAGATACGCAGTATTTT.